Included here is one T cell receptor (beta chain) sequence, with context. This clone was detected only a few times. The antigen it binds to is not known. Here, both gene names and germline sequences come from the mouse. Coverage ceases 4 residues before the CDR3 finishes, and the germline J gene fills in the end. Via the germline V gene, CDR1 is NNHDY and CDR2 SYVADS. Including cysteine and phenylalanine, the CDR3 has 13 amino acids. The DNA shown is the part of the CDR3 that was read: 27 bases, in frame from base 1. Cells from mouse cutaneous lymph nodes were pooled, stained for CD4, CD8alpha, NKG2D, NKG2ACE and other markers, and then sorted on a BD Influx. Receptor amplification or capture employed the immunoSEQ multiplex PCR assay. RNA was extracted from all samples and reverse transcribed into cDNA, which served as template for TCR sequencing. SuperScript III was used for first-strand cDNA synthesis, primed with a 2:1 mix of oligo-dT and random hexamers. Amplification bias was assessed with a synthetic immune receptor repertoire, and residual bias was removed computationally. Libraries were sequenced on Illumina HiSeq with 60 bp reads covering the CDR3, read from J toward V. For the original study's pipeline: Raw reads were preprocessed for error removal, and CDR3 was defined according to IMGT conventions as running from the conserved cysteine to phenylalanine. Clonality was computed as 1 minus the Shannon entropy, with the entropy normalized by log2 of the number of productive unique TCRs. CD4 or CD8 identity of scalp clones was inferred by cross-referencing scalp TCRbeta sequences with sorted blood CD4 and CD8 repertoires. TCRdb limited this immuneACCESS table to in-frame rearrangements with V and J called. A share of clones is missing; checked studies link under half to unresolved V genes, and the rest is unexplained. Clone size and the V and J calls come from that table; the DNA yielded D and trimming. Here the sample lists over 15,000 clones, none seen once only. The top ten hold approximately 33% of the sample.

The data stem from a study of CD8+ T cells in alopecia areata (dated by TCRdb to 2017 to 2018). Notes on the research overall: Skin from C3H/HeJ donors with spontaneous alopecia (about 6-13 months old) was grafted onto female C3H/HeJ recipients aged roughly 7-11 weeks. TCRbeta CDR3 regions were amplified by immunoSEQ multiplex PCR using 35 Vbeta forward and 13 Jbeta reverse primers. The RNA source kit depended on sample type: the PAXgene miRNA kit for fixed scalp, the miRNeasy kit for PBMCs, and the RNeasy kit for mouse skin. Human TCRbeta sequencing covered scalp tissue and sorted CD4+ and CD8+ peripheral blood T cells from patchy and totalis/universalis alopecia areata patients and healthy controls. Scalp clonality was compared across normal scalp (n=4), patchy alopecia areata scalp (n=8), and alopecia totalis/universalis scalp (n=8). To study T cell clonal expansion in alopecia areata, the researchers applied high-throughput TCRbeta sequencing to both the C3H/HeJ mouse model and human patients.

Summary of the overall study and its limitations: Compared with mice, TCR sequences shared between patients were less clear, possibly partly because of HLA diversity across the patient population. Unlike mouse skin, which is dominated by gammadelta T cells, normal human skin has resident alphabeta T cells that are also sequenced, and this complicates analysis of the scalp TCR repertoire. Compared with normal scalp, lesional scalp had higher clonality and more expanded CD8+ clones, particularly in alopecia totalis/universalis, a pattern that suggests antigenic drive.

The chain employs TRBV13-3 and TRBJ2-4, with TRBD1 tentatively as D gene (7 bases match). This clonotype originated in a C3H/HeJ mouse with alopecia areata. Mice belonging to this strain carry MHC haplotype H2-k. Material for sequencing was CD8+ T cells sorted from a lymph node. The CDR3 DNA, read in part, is TGTGCCAGCAACCTAGGGGGCATAAAC. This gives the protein CASNLGGIN. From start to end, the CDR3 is CASNLGGINTLYF.